This T cell receptor (beta chain) is drawn from a study of blood T cell repertoires in COVID-19. Study as a whole: Italy, Spain and the United States were the sources of the convalescent and acute COVID-19 samples. Nucleic acid was either cDNA or gDNA, and it came from T cells, B-cell-depleted T cells, or PBMCs.

CDR1 and CDR2 from the germline V gene are LNHDA and SQIVND (reference sequence). The CDR3 runs to 15 residues. Trimming took off 0 bases at V and 11 bases at J, with 17 bases between the two ends. Original analysis: Estimation of nucleated cell counts relied on the amplification of reference gene primers. The method was immunoSEQ multiplex PCR; TCRdb's version includes in-frame clones alone and lacks a portion of them. From that table come the V and J calls and clone size; the DNA was used to work out D and trimming. The data hold almost 400,000 clones, with roughly 90% observed a single time. The clonotype comes from a woman aged 25 to 45 with acute COVID-19. Sequenced material: PBMCs or T cells enriched from blood (not recorded which). The chain employs TRBV19 and TRBJ1-5; D call uncertain. This chain's CDR3 is CASSIDTVVREAQHF. DNA for the CDR3: TGTGCCAGTAGTATAGATACCGTGGTCCGTGAGGCCCAGCATTTT.